This TCR beta chain was documented in a study of cytomegalovirus exposure and HLA in healthy donors. This CDR3 has 18 residues. The germline CDR1 and CDR2 sequences are SGHAT and FQNNGV. V was pared by 3 bases and J by 5 bases, with 14 bases of the junction left unmatched. Study-wide results and caveats: The records held CMV serostatus as the only immune exposure information.

In the PCR, 60 Vbeta and 13 Jbeta primers were used. Generated by immunoSEQ multiplex PCR, the TCRdb table keeps only in-frame clones and is missing some. The sample holds roughly 190,000 clones, more than 65% seen once. A word on this clone: Its target is unknown.

The sequenced material came from PBMCs. The sequence came from a man over 45 in good health and CMV-seronegative. The chain uses TRBV11-2 and TRBJ2-5; 11 bases fit TRBD2. The CDR3: CASSFSLAGGLNGETQYF. DNA of the CDR3: TGTGCCAGCAGCTTCAGTTTAGCGGGGGGGCTCAACGGTGAGACCCAGTACTTC.